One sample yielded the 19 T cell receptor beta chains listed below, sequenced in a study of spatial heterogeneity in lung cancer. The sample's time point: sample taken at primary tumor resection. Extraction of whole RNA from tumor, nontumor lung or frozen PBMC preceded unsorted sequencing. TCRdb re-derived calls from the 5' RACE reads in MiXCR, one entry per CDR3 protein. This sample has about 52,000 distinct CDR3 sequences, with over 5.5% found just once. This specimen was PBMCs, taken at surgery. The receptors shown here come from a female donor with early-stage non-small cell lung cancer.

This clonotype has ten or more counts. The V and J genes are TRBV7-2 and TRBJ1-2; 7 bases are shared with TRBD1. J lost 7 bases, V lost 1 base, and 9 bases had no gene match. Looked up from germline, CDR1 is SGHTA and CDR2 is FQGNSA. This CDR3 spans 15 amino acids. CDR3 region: CASSLDARGAFGYTF. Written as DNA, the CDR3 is TGTGCCAGCAGCTTAGACGCCAGGGGGGCGTTTGGCTACACCTTC.

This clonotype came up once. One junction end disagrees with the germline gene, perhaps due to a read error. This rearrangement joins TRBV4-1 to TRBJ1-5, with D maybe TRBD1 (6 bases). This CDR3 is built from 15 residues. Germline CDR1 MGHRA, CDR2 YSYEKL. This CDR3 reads CASSLDTGNNQLQHF. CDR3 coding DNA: TGCGCCAGCAGCCTAGATACAGGGAACAATCAGCTCCAGCATTTT.

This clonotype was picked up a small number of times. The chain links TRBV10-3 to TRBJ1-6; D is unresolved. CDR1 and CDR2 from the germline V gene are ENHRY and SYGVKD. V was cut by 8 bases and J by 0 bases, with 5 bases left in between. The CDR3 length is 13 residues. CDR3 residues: CAISVSYNSPLHF. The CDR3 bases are TGTGCCATCTCGGTCTCCTATAATTCACCCCTCCACTTT.

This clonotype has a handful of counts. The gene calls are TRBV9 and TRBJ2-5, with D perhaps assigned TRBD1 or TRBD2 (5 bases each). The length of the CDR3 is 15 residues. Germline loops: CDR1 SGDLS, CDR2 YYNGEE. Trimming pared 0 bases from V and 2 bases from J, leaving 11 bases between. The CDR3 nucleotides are TGTGCCAGCAGCGTAGGTGGGGGTGGACAAGAGACCCAGTACTTC. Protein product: CASSVGGGGQETQYF.

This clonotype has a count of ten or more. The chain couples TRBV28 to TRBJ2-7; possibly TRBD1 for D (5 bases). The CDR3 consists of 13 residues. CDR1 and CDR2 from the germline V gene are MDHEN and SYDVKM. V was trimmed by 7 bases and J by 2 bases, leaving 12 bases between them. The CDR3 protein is CASTDTTTYEQYF. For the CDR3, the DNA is TGTGCCAGCACGGACACCACCACCTACGAGCAGTACTTC.

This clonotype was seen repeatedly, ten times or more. CDR3 region: CSARLAGGRPQYF. CDR3 bases: TGCAGTGCCCGACTAGCGGGGGGGCGGCCGCAGTATTTT. The chain joins TRBV20-1 to TRBJ2-3; TRBD2 aligns across 14 bases. V dropped 6 bases and J dropped 10; count of bases not matched to a gene: 6. The CDR3 is made up of 13 amino acids. CDR1 and CDR2 from the germline V gene are DFQATT and SNEGSKA (reference sequence).

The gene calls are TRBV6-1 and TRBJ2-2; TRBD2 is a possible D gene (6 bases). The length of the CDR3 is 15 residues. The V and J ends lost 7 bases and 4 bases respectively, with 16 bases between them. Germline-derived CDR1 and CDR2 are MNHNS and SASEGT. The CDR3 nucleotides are TGTGCCAGCAAAAAAGGGGCGGGAACCACCGGGGAGCTGTTTTTT. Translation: CASKKGAGTTGELFF.

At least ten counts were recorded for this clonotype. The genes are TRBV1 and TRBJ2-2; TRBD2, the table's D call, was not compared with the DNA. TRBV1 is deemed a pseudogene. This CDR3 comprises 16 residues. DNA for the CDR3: TGCACCAGCAGCCAAGAGCTTCATGGAGGCACCGGGGAGCTGTTTTTT. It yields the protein CTSSQELHGGTGELFF.

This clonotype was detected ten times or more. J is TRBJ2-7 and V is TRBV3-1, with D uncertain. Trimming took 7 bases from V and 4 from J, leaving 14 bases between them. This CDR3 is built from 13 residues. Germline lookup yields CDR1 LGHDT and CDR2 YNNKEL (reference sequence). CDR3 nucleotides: TGTGCCAGCACGTCATCCTTTGGTTACGAGCAGTACTTC. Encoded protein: CASTSSFGYEQYF.

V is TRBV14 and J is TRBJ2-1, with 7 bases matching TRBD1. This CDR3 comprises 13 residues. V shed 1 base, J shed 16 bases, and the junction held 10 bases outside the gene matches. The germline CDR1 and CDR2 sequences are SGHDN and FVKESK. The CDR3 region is CASSQVVGGVKFF. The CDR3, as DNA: TGTGCCAGCAGCCAAGTGGTAGGGGGCGTCAAATTCTTC.

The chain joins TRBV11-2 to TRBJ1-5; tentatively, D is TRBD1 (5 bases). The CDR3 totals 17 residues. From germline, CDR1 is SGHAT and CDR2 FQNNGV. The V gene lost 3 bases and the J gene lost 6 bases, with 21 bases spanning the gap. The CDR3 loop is CASSFPSGTLVGQPQHF. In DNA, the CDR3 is TGTGCCAGCAGCTTTCCCTCCGGGACCCTCGTGGGTCAGCCCCAGCATTTT.

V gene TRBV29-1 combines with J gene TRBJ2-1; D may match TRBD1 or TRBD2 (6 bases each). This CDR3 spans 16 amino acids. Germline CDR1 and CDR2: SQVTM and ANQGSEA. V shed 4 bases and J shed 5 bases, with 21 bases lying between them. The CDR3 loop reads CSVGRGEGPGDNEQFF. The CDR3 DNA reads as TGCAGCGTTGGAAGGGGGGAAGGCCCCGGAGACAATGAGCAGTTCTTC.

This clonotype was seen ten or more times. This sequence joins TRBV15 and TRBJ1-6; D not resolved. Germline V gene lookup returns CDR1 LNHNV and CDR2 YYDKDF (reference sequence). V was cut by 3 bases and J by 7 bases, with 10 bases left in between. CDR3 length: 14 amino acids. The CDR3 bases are TGTGCCACCAGCAGGGACCGCCAGAATTCACCCCTCCACTTT. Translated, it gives CATSRDRQNSPLHF. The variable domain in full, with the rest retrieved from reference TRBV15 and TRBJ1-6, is DAMVIQNPRYQVTQFGKPVTLSCSQTLNHNVMYWYQQKSSQAPKLLFHYYDKDFNNEADTPDNFQSRRPNTSFCFLDIRSPGLGDTAMYLCATSRDRQNSPLHFGNGTRLTVT.

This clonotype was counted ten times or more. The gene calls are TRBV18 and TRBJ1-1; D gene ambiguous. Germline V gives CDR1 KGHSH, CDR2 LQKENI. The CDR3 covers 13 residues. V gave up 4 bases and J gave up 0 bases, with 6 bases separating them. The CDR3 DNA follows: TGTGCCAGCTCACTTGACATGAACACTGAAGCTTTCTTT. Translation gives CASSLDMNTEAFF. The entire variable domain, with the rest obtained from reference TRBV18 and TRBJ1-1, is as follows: NAGVMQNPRHLVRRRGQEARLRCSPMKGHSHVYWYRQLPEEGLKFMVYLQKENIIDESGMPKERFSAEFPKEGPSILRIQQVVRGDSAAYFCASSLDMNTEAFFGQGTRLTVV.

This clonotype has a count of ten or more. The CDR3 loop is CASRASGGSYNEQFF. In DNA, the CDR3 is TGTGCCAGCAGGGCCAGCGGGGGGTCCTACAATGAGCAGTTCTTC. The chain has TRBV6-5 and TRBJ2-1, with TRBD2 identical over 9 bases. Trimming removed 6 bases from V and 1 base from J; junction bases left unmatched: 4. CDR1 and CDR2 from the germline V gene are MNHEY and SVGAGI. The CDR3 is 15 residues long.

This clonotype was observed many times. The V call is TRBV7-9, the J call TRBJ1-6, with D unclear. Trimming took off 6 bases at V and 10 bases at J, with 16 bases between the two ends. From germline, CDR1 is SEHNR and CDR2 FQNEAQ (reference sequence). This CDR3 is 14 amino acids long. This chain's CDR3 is CASRGGAGYSPLHF. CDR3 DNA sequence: TGTGCCAGCAGAGGAGGAGCCGGCTACTCACCCCTCCACTTT. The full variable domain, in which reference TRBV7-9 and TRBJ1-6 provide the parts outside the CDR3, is DTGVSQNPRHKITKRGQNVTFRCDPISEHNRLYWYRQTLGQGPEFLTYFQNEAQLEKSRLLSDRFSAERPKGSFSTLEIQRTEQGDSAMYLCASRGGAGYSPLHFGNGTRLTVT.

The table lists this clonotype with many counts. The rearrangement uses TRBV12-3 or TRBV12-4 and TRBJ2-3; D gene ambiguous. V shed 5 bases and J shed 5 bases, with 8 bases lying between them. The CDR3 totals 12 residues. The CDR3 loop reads CASSGSGDTQYF. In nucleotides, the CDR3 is TGTGCCAGCAGTGGATCTGGAGATACGCAGTATTTT.

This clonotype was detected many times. CDR3 loop: CSARSGAAGGQPQHF. CDR3 DNA: TGCAGTGCCCGATCGGGGGCAGCCGGAGGCCAGCCCCAGCATTTT. V usage is TRBV20-1 and J usage is TRBJ1-5, with TRBD1 as a possible D gene (6 bases). CDR3 length equals 15 residues. Deletions cut 6 bases from V and 7 bases from J, with 22 bases between. The germline V gene has CDR1 DFQATT and CDR2 SNEGSKA (reference sequence).

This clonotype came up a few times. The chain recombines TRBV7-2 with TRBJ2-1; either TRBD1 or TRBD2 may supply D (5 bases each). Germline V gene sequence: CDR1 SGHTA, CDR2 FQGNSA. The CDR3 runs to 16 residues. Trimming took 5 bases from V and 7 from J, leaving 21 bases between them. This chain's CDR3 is CASSPNRGLSGNEQFF. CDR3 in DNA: TGTGCCAGCAGCCCCAACCGAGGACTGTCAGGGAATGAGCAGTTCTTC.